What follows is one TCR beta chain and its context. This sample was taken from a study of shared clonotypes between healthy human individuals. The CDR3 runs 16 residues. Germline CDR1 and CDR2: LGHNA and YNFKEQ. V trimming: 2 bases; J trimming: 2 bases; junction bases outside the gene matches: 5. TCRdb's copy holds only in-frame clones and misses some; the assay was immunoSEQ multiplex PCR. In the table there are roughly 2 million clones, around 95% of which are singletons. The J gene is TRBJ2-7, the V gene TRBV4-2; 11 bases are a match to TRBD2. Sequencing was done on a sample of naive CD4+ T cells sorted from blood. Subset in this sample: CD45RA+ positively selected. This receptor was obtained from a young man in good health. Written as DNA, the CDR3 is TGTGCCAGCAGCCAATTTCCGGGACTAGCGGCCTACGAGCAGTACTTC. Its translation is CASSQFPGLAAYEQYF.